This T cell receptor beta chain was documented in a study of CD8 T cells in Susac syndrome. An amount of RNA that ranged from about 0.45 to 1 ug was reverse transcribed with random hexamers. TCRdb re-called the immunoSEQ multiplex PCR reads through MiXCR, storing one row per CDR3 protein. The table has 230,000 or so distinct CDR3 sequences, approximately 95% seen once. V lost 4 bases and J 1 base, leaving 15 bases between the germline ends. The CDR3 covers 15 residues. CDR1 and CDR2 from the germline V gene are GTSNPN and SVGIG (reference sequence). The sequencing sample was made of CD4+ T cells from PBMCs. The chain has TRBV30 and TRBJ2-3; D remains ambiguous. This receptor was obtained from a human donor with multiple sclerosis. The CDR3 spells CAWMGGGIGTDTQYF. In DNA form, the CDR3 reads TGTGCCTGGATGGGTGGCGGTATCGGCACAGATACGCAGTATTTT.